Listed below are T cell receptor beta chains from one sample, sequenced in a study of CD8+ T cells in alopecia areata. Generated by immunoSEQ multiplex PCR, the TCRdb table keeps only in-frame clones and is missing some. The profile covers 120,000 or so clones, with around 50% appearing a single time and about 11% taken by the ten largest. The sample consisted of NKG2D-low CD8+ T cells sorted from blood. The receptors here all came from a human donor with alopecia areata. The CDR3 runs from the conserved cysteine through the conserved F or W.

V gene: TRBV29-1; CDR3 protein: CSVEPLSYEQYF
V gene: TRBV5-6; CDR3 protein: CATSGGEETQYF
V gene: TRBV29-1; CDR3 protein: CSVEGGLGDTEAFF
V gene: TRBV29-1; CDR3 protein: CSVVTGNQETQYF
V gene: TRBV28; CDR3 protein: CASSLGTGANQPQHF
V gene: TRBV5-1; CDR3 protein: CATLKAFQFF
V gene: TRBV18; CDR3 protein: CASSPESGRSYNEQFF
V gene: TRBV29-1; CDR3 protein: CSVPGQGNCEQYF
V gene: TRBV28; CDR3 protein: CASSLVRESYEQYF
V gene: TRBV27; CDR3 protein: CASSLFQLTPYNEQFF
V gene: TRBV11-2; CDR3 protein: CASQGRQETQYF
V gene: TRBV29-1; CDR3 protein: CSVRDSDYNEQFF
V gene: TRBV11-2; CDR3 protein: CASSPSFTEAFF
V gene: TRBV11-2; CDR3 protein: CASSLSAAGGADEQYF
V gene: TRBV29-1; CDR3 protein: CSVQESEQYF
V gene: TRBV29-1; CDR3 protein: CSVEMGLRDYNEQFF
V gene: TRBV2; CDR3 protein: CASKRLGPWAQYF
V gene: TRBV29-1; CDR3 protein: CSVKEGRGYEQYF
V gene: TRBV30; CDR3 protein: CAWSVHGRLNTEAFF
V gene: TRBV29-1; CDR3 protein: CSATGGHEQFF
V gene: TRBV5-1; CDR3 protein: CASRGETDQETQYF
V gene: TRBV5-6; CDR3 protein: CASSTGLETYEQYF
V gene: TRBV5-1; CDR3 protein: CASRAGGSNTEAFF
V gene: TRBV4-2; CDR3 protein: CASKDGGVGEQYF
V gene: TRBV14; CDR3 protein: CASSLIKAAYEQYF
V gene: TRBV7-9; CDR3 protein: CASSINRGAATDTQYF
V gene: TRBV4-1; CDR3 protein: CASSQTDTQEETQYF
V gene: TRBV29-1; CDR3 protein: CSVLREAGGELFF
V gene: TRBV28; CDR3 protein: CASRLGYGYTF
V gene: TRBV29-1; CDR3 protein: CSGQQNEQFF
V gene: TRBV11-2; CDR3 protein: CASSRTSGASYNEQFF
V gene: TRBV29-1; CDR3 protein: CSVGSDNGYTF
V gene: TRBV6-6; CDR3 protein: CASRTVNTGELFF
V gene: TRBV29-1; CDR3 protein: CSARTSGIHISYNEQFF